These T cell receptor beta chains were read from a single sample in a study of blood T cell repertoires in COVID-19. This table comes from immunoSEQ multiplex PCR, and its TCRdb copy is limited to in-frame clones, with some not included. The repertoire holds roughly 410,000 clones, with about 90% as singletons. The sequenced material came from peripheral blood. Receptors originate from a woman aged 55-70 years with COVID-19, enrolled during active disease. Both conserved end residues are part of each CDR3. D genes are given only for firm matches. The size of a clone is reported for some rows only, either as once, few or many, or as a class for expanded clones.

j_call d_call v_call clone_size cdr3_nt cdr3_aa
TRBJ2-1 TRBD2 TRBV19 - TGTGCCAGTACTTGGGGAGGGAATGAGCAGTTCTTC CASTWGGNEQFF
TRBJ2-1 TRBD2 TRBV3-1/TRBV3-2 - TGTGCCAGCAGGACTAGCGGGGGGGAATCCTACAATGAGCAGTTCTTC CASRTSGGESYNEQFF
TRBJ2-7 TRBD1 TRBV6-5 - TGTGCCAGCAGGACCATGGGACAGGGGGTGGGGGAGCAGTACTTC CASRTMGQGVGEQYF
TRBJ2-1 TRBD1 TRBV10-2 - TGCGCCAGCAGTGAAATGACAGGGTCCCCCCCCAATGAGCAGTTCTTC CASSEMTGSPPNEQFF
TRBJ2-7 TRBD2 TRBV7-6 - TGTGCCAGCAGCTTCGGGACTACCTCCGAGCAGTACTTC CASSFGTTSEQYF
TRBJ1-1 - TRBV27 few TGTGCCAGCACCACTCGGAGGGGGGGGACTGAAGCTTTCTTT CASTTRRGGTEAFF
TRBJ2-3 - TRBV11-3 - TGTGCCAGCAGCTTCGAGGGCACGAATACGCAGTATTTT CASSFEGTNTQYF
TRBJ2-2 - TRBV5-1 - TGCGCCAGCAGCTTGGATAGCCGGCACACCGGGGAGCTGTTTTTT CASSLDSRHTGELFF
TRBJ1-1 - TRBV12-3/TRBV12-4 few TGTGCCAGCAGAACCACAGGGGAAGCTTTCTTT CASRTTGEAFF
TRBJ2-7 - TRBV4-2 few TGTGCCAGCAGCCCCTATTTCGACCCGGGGGGCACCTACGAGCAGTACTTC CASSPYFDPGGTYEQYF
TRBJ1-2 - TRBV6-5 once TGTGCCAGCAGTTACAGAGTTATCGAGGCTAACTATGGCTACACCTTC CASSYRVIEANYGYTF
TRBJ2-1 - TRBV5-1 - TGCGCCAGCAGGAGACAGGAAATGAGCTCCTACAATGAGCAGTTCTTC CASRRQEMSSYNEQFF
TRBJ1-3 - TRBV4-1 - TGCGCCAGCAGCCACTGGAGGGGAGGAAACACCATATATTTT CASSHWRGGNTIYF
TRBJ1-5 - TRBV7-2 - TGTGCCAGCAGCTTAGTGGCCAGCCCCCAGGGCCAGCCCCAGCATTTT CASSLVASPQGQPQHF
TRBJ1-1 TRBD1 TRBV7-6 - TGTGCCAGCAGCCACGGGACAGGGATGAACACTGAAGCTTTCTTT CASSHGTGMNTEAFF
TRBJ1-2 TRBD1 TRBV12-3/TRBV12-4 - TGTGCCAGCAGTTCGCAGGGGGCGGATGGCTACACCTTC CASSSQGADGYTF
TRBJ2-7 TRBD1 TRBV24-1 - TGTGCCACCAGTGACTCCGGACAGGGCTACGAGCAGTACTTC CATSDSGQGYEQYF
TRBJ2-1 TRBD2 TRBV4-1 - TGCGCCAGCAGCCAAGGGGGGCGGGGGGCGAACGCCCGCGACAATGAGCAGTTCTTC CASSQGGRGANARDNEQFF
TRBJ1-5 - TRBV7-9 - TGTGCCAGCAGCGTCGGACGGGAGGATCAGCCCCAGCATTTT CASSVGREDQPQHF
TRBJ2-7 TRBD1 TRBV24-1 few TGTGCCACCAGTGACCCTAGGGGGCGCCGGGGCGAGCAGTACTTC CATSDPRGRRGEQYF
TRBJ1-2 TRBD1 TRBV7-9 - TGTGCCAGCAGCTTCGGCCTCCAGGGGGCGGACGGCTACACCTTC CASSFGLQGADGYTF
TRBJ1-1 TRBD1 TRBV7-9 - TGTGCCAGCAGCCTTCGACAGGGGGGCCGGAACACTGAAGCTTTCTTT CASSLRQGGRNTEAFF
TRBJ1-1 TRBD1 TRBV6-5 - TGTGCCAGCAGTTACGGGACAGACACTGAAGCTTTCTTT CASSYGTDTEAFF
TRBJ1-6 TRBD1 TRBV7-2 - TGTGCCAGCAGCTCACAGGGGGCGGTGAATTCACCCCTCCACTTT CASSSQGAVNSPLHF
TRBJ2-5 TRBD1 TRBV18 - TGTGCCAGCTCATCCCTACAGGGGGCGAGGGAGACCCAGTACTTC CASSSLQGARETQYF
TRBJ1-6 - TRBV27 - TGTGCCAGCAGTTTATTGGGGGGGCGTTATTCACCCCTCCACTTT CASSLLGGRYSPLHF
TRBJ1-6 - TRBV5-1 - TGCGCCAGCAGCTTGATTCCAGGGTTCGCTAATTCACCCCTCCACTTT CASSLIPGFANSPLHF
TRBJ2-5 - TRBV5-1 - TGCGCCAGCAGCTTGGCCCTGTCCGGGACAAGGGAGACCCAGTACTTC CASSLALSGTRETQYF
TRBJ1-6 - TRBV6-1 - TGTGCCAGCAGTGACGGACAGACGAGCTCCTATAATTCACCCCTCCACTTT CASSDGQTSSYNSPLHF
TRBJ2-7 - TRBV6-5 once TGTGCCAGCTCACCTAGAGCGGCGAGCTCCTACGAGCAGTACTTC CASSPRAASSYEQYF
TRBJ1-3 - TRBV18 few TGTGCCAGCTCACCGGGGCCGATGAATGGAAACACCATATATTTT CASSPGPMNGNTIYF
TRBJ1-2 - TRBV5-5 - TGTGCCAGCAGCCGAACGACAGGTTATGGCTACACCTTC CASSRTTGYGYTF
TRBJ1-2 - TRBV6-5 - TGTGCCAGCAGTATACGGACAGTCTATGGCTACACCTTC CASSIRTVYGYTF
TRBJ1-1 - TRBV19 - TGTGCCAGTAGTATAGATGATACAGGGCACACTGAAGCTTTCTTT CASSIDDTGHTEAFF
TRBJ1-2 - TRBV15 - TGTGCCACCAGCAGAGACCGAGACTATGGCTACACCTTC CATSRDRDYGYTF
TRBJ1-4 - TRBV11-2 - TGTGCCAGCAGCGCCCAGGGAAGCACTAATGAAAAACTGTTTTTT CASSAQGSTNEKLFF